Listed below are T cell receptor beta chains from one sample, sequenced in a study of T cell responses to AZD1222 COVID-19 vaccine. Assay: immunoSEQ multiplex PCR; the TCRdb copy retains only in-frame clones and omits some. Of fewer than 110,000 clones listed, about 93% are singletons. The sequenced sample was peripheral blood, obtained 28 days after the second AZD1222 dose. All receptors derive from an adult who received the AZD1222 COVID-19 vaccine. Each CDR3 is given without its conserved first and last residue.

CDR3aa: ASSYSGQLNSPLH
len: 13
j_gene: TRBJ1-6
v_gene: TRBV6-5

CDR3aa: ASSETYEQY
len: 9
j_gene: TRBJ2-7
v_gene: TRBV10-2

CDR3aa: ASSYPPLGTNYEQY
len: 14
j_gene: TRBJ2-7
v_gene: TRBV6-2/TRBV6-3

CDR3aa: AWSVVTASRYT
len: 11
j_gene: TRBJ1-2
v_gene: TRBV30

CDR3aa: ASSQTVQETQY
len: 11
j_gene: TRBJ2-5
v_gene: TRBV7-9

CDR3aa: ASHYQGRISYNEQF
len: 14
j_gene: TRBJ2-1
v_gene: TRBV11-3

CDR3aa: ASSEGLAGANTQY
len: 13
j_gene: TRBJ2-3
v_gene: TRBV10-1

CDR3aa: ASSLEWGHYGYT
len: 12
j_gene: TRBJ1-2
v_gene: TRBV5-4

CDR3aa: ASSLDGPRLDTQY
len: 13
j_gene: TRBJ2-3
v_gene: TRBV7-2

CDR3aa: ASSEERTIY
len: 9
j_gene: TRBJ1-3
v_gene: TRBV28

CDR3aa: ASSSSGRAIEQY
len: 12
j_gene: TRBJ2-7
v_gene: TRBV13

CDR3aa: ASTLGGAHYGYT
len: 12
j_gene: TRBJ1-2
v_gene: TRBV6-5

CDR3aa: ASSEFGELF
len: 9
j_gene: TRBJ2-2
v_gene: TRBV25-1

CDR3aa: ASTPDPNTEAF
len: 11
j_gene: TRBJ1-1
v_gene: TRBV11-2

CDR3aa: ATSWGGALLNQPQH
len: 14
j_gene: TRBJ1-5
v_gene: TRBV15

CDR3aa: ASSLPGRQSDYGYT
len: 14
j_gene: TRBJ1-2
v_gene: TRBV5-4

CDR3aa: AWSIKSGTDTQY
len: 12
j_gene: TRBJ2-3
v_gene: TRBV30

CDR3aa: ASSLELLESPRAGNTIY
len: 17
j_gene: TRBJ1-3
v_gene: TRBV5-1

CDR3aa: ASSLEQGAVNTEAF
len: 14
j_gene: TRBJ1-1
v_gene: TRBV11-2

CDR3aa: ASRSGRGKAF
len: 10
j_gene: TRBJ1-1
v_gene: TRBV5-6

CDR3aa: ASSSAGNNSPLH
len: 12
j_gene: TRBJ1-6
v_gene: TRBV4-1

CDR3aa: ASGTSGNTDTQY
len: 12
j_gene: TRBJ2-3
v_gene: TRBV6-4

CDR3aa: ASTTLPGTQY
len: 10
j_gene: TRBJ2-5
v_gene: TRBV10-1

CDR3aa: ASSEIWGYTGELF
len: 13
j_gene: TRBJ2-2
v_gene: TRBV2

CDR3aa: AWSMDRSGYT
len: 10
j_gene: TRBJ1-2
v_gene: TRBV30

CDR3aa: ASSPVGRTNTGELF
len: 14
j_gene: TRBJ2-2
v_gene: TRBV7-9

CDR3aa: ASSSDRGRGYT
len: 11
j_gene: TRBJ1-2
v_gene: TRBV11-2

CDR3aa: ASSHRGTEAF
len: 10
j_gene: TRBJ1-1
v_gene: TRBV14

CDR3aa: ASSESGDGPREQY
len: 13
j_gene: TRBJ2-7
v_gene: TRBV10-1

CDR3aa: ASSQEFGTENSPLH
len: 14
j_gene: TRBJ1-6
v_gene: TRBV14

CDR3aa: ASSRPFDGYNEQF
len: 13
j_gene: TRBJ2-1
v_gene: TRBV6-2/TRBV6-3

CDR3aa: ASSLTYGALGTDTQY
len: 15
j_gene: TRBJ2-3
v_gene: TRBV5-1

CDR3aa: ASSPSGAGYYGYT
len: 13
j_gene: TRBJ1-2
v_gene: TRBV14

CDR3aa: ASSSTGTGEGYT
len: 12
j_gene: TRBJ1-2
v_gene: TRBV9

CDR3aa: SVQWGRAGYT
len: 10
j_gene: TRBJ1-2
v_gene: TRBV29-1

CDR3aa: SGTISEKLF
len: 9
j_gene: TRBJ1-4
v_gene: TRBV29-1

CDR3aa: ASSLRSRQGNEKLF
len: 14
j_gene: TRBJ1-4
v_gene: TRBV5-6